This record covers a single T cell receptor beta chain. It has no known antigen specificity. Base qualities are not recorded, but no much larger clone differs from it by a single base. The data originate from a study of blood T cell repertoires in COVID-19 (dated by TCRdb to 2019 to 2021). Regarding the research as a whole: Samples covering the acute and convalescent phases of COVID-19 were provided by collaborators in the United States, Italy and Spain. The material from the prospective study consisted of cDNA or gDNA derived from T cells, B-cell-depleted T cells, or PBMCs. Deeply sampled blood TCRbeta repertoires from subjects exposed to, actively infected with, or recovered from COVID-19 were included in the dataset. The repertoires were released in a freely available public database intended as a resource for research on the immune response to SARS-CoV-2. The samples were drawn from the first 160 participants of the ongoing ImmuneRACE study and from 1,254 subjects provided by 6 global collaborators. Nearly every sample came with metadata listing a de-identified subject ID, COVID-19 status, age in years and sex. Where available, HLA class I and class II types were taken from metadata supplied by the sample provider and were not determined by assay-based typing. The full study reports these points: The amount of clinical and demographic metadata varied by source and participant and was provided uncurated.

Each collaborating institution followed its own protocols to collect whole blood in K2EDTA tubes. Collaborator samples were shipped for TCRbeta analysis as frozen whole blood, isolated PBMCs, or DNA extracted from either sample type. TCRbeta CDR3 regions were amplified from genomic DNA by means of the immunoSEQ Assay, a bias-controlled multiplex PCR. In the source study's methods: The number of nucleated cells in each sample was estimated from the amplification of reference gene primers within the assay. To quantify the absolute abundance of each unique TCRbeta CDR3 rearrangement, sequence reads were collapsed and filtered. For each sample, productive Simpson clonality was calculated by taking the square root of Simpson's diversity index across productive rearrangements. Not all clones reach the TCRdb copy of this immuneACCESS table, which keeps in-frame sequences only. Checked studies attribute under half of the gap to unresolved V genes and leave the rest unexplained. V and J calls and clone size are as listed in that table; D and trimming were resolved from the DNA. The sample contains around 180,000 clones, 82% of them found a single time. The biggest ten clones account for over 9.5% of the sample.

Sequenced input: peripheral blood. The source of this sequence is a woman of 80 years or more with active or convalescent COVID-19.

The DNA is as follows: TGTGCCAGCACCCCCCCGGGGATAAAAGAGGGCTACACCTTC. It encodes CASTPPGIKEGYTF. The rearrangement joined TRBV5-4 to TRBJ1-2; the D gene identity is not certain. V is clipped by 6 bases and J by 8 bases, and the sequence between their germline boundaries is 20 bases long. The CDR3 has 14 amino acids, counting the end cysteine and phenylalanine. The sequence is cut down to CDR3 DNA, 42 bases in frame from base 1. The germline V gene (reference sequence) gives CDR1 as SGHNT and CDR2 as YYREEE.